Below are 26 T cell receptor beta chains sequenced from a single sample in a study of T cell responses to AZD1222 COVID-19 vaccine. Some clones are missing from TCRdb's copy, which holds only in-frame ones; the method was immunoSEQ multiplex PCR. The sample includes around 85,000 clones, 75% to 90% seen only once; the top ten take 1.3% to 1.5%. This material consisted of peripheral blood, taken 28 days after the second AZD1222 dose. These TCRs come from an adult who received the AZD1222 COVID-19 vaccine.

This clone has only one observation. The rearrangement uses TRBV12-3 or TRBV12-4 and TRBJ1-6; D remains ambiguous. The CDR3 spans 13 residues. The germline V and J ends were trimmed by 6 bases and 2 bases, with 5 bases remaining between them. CDR3 in DNA: TGTGCCAGCAGGTACGCCTATAATTCACCCCTCCACTTT. Amino acid sequence: CASRYAYNSPLHF.

The V gene is TRBV6-6, the J gene TRBJ1-2; 9 nucleotides agree with TRBD1. Germline-derived CDR1 and CDR2 are MNHNY and SVGAGI (reference sequence). The CDR3 spans 12 residues. The V gene end was trimmed by 7 bases and the J gene end by 9 bases; junction bases not matched to a gene: 6. CDR3 bases: TGTGCCAGCAAAAAACAGGGGGCCAGCTACACCTTC. This sequence encodes CASKKQGASYTF.

The CDR3 reads CASSPNRGQGAEAFF. The CDR3 DNA follows: TGTGCCAGCTCACCAAACAGGGGACAGGGCGCTGAAGCTTTCTTT. The chain employs TRBV18 and TRBJ1-1, with 9 bases fitting TRBD1. There are 15 residues in the CDR3. Germline V gene sequence: CDR1 KGHSH, CDR2 LQKENI. The J segment lost 6 bases and the V segment lost 2 bases, leaving 7 bases of the junction unmatched.

CDR3 in amino acids: CASSYSMGELETQYF. The CDR3 coding sequence is TGTGCCAGCAGTTACTCGATGGGGGAGTTAGAGACCCAGTACTTC. The chain recombines TRBV6-5 with TRBJ2-5, with D perhaps TRBD1 or TRBD2 (5 bases each). This CDR3 contains 15 residues. V gave up 0 bases and J gave up 4 bases, with 12 bases separating them. Germline values: CDR1 MNHEY, CDR2 SVGAGI.

The J gene is TRBJ1-2, the V gene TRBV2; no clear D gene. The V and J ends lost 2 bases and 12 bases respectively, with 13 bases between them. CDR1 SNHLY and CDR2 FYNNEI come from the germline V gene. The CDR3 has 12 amino acids. The CDR3: CASSESLLPHTF. The DNA for the CDR3 is TGTGCCAGCAGTGAATCTTTACTACCTCACACCTTC.

The genes are TRBV18 and TRBJ2-6, with TRBD1 as a possible D gene (5 bases). Germline V gene lookup returns CDR1 KGHSH and CDR2 LQKENI. V lost 3 bases and J 0 bases, leaving 18 bases between the germline ends. This CDR3 region has 19 residues. The CDR3 DNA reads TGTGCCAGCTCACCTTTTGACAGTCACCCCAGCTCTGGGGCCAACGTCCTGACTTTC. Its translation is CASSPFDSHPSSGANVLTF. Combining the CDR3 with reference TRBV18 and TRBJ2-6 gives the whole variable domain NAGVMQNPRHLVRRRGQEARLRCSPMKGHSHVYWYRQLPEEGLKFMVYLQKENIIDESGMPKERFSAEFPKEGPSILRIQQVVRGDSAAYFCASSPFDSHPSSGANVLTFGAGSRLTVL.

V usage is TRBV10-1 and J usage is TRBJ2-2, with 8 bases matching TRBD2. V trimming: 8 bases; J trimming: 4 bases; junction bases outside the gene matches: 6. Germline CDR1 is WNHNN and CDR2 is SYGVQD (reference sequence). The length of the CDR3 is 14 residues. CDR3 loop: CASGGLVGTGELFF. DNA for the CDR3: TGCGCCAGCGGGGGACTAGTAGGCACCGGGGAGCTGTTTTTT.

V gene TRBV5-4 combines with J gene TRBJ2-7; D remains unclear. V was cut by 2 bases and J by 2 bases, with 8 bases left in between. The germline V gene encodes CDR1 SGHNT and CDR2 YYREEE (reference sequence). This CDR3 is built from 13 residues. The CDR3 DNA sequence: TGTGCCAGCAGCTTATACGGAGCCTACGAGCAGTACTTC. Translating it yields CASSLYGAYEQYF.

This clone has just one count. The chain couples TRBV11-1 to TRBJ1-5, with D possibly TRBD1 on 5 matching bases. The germline V gene encodes CDR1 SGHAT and CDR2 FQDESV (reference sequence). The CDR3 is made up of 13 amino acids. Trimming took 3 bases from V and 6 from J, leaving 9 bases between them. CDR3 region: CASSLGEGQPQHF. The CDR3, as DNA: TGTGCCAGCAGCTTGGGGGAAGGTCAGCCCCAGCATTTT. The entire variable domain, with the rest obtained from reference TRBV11-1 and TRBJ1-5, is as follows: EAEVAQSPRYKITEKSQAVAFWCDPISGHATLYWYRQILGQGPELLVQFQDESVVDDSQLPKDRFSAERLKGVDSTLKIQPAELGDSAMYLCASSLGEGQPQHFGDGTRLSIL.

CDR3 loop: CASSRRTGEAFF. The CDR3 nucleotides read TGTGCCAGCAGCCGAAGGACAGGGGAGGCTTTCTTT. The V gene is TRBV9, the J gene TRBJ1-1; 9 bases agree with TRBD1. Trimming took 4 bases from V and 11 from J; bases not matched to a gene: 6. Germline V lookup: CDR1 SGDLS, CDR2 YYNGEE. The CDR3 runs 12 residues.

This clone turned up a few times. The rearrangement uses TRBV3-1 (or the pseudogene TRBV3-2) and TRBJ2-7; TRBD2 matches 7 bases. Germline V lookup: CDR1 LGHDT, CDR2 YNNKEL (reference sequence). V trimming: 4 bases; J trimming: 5 bases; junction bases outside the gene matches: 5. The CDR3 is 13 amino acids. The CDR3: CASSPEGLHEQYF. The CDR3 DNA is TGTGCCAGCAGCCCAGAGGGACTACACGAGCAGTACTTC.

The V call is TRBV3-1 (or the pseudogene TRBV3-2), the J call TRBJ1-2, with D hard to call. The V end was cut by 8 bases, the J end by 1 base, with 11 bases between. Germline V CDR1 and CDR2: LGHDT, YNNKEL (reference sequence). This CDR3 comprises 13 residues. The CDR3 sequence: CASGPASNYGYTF. CDR3 nucleotides: TGTGCCAGCGGGCCAGCCAGTAACTATGGCTACACCTTC.

The V gene is TRBV12-3 or TRBV12-4, the J gene TRBJ1-6, with D perhaps TRBD1 (5 bases). The CDR3 length is 13 residues. V gave up 1 base and J gave up 8 bases, with 6 bases separating them. The CDR3 nucleotides read TGTGCCAGCAGTTTAGGGGGGGATTCACCCCTCCACTTT. It translates to CASSLGGDSPLHF.

The V call is TRBV5-6, the J call TRBJ1-2; TRBD1 matches at 7 bases. The CDR3 contains 14 residues. J lost 8 bases, V lost 4 bases, and 11 bases had no gene match. Germline V CDR1 and CDR2: SGHDT, YYEEEE. Here the CDR3 reads CASSPGQGEYGYTF. The CDR3 nucleotides read TGTGCCAGCAGCCCGGGGCAGGGGGAATACGGCTACACCTTC.

Only a few counts were recorded for this clone. The chain employs TRBV3-1 (or the pseudogene TRBV3-2) and TRBJ1-2, with 9 bases identical to TRBD1. Losses at the gene ends were 4 bases for V and 8 bases for J; bases not matched to a gene: 23. The germline gives CDR1 LGHDT, CDR2 YNNKEL (reference sequence). CDR3 length: 19 residues. In nucleotides, the CDR3 is TGTGCCAGCAGCCTCACACTATCTACAAGACGGACAGGGGCGAGCGGCTACACCTTC. Protein product: CASSLTLSTRRTGASGYTF.

The V call is TRBV9, the J call TRBJ2-7; tentative D call: TRBD1 (7 bases). CDR1 is SGDLS and CDR2 is YYNGEE in the germline V gene. V shed 2 bases and J shed 0 bases, with 12 bases lying between them. The CDR3 extends over 15 amino acids. The CDR3 DNA is TGTGCCAGCAGCGTGGAGGGGGCGAACTCCTACGAGCAGTACTTC. This encodes CASSVEGANSYEQYF.

This clone has just a few counts. V is TRBV7-8 and J is TRBJ1-2; tentatively, D is TRBD1 (6 bases). Trimming took 4 bases from V and 3 from J, leaving 12 bases between them. The CDR3 spans 14 residues. Looked up from germline, CDR1 is SGHVS and CDR2 is FQNEAQ. The CDR3 region is CASSSTTGDYGYTF. The CDR3 nucleotides read TGTGCCAGCAGCTCGACGACAGGCGACTATGGCTACACCTTC.

The chain joins TRBV10-3 to TRBJ1-1, with D possibly TRBD1 on 5 matching bases. CDR3 length equals 14 residues. Germline V lookup: CDR1 ENHRY, CDR2 SYGVKD. Trimming shortened V by 7 bases and J by 4 bases, and 16 bases separated the two germline ends. CDR3 sequence: CAIKVGQGATEAFF. The CDR3 bases are TGTGCCATCAAGGTAGGGCAGGGAGCCACTGAAGCTTTCTTT.

The gene calls are TRBV7-3 and TRBJ2-1; D ambiguous. The CDR3 is 15 amino acids. The germline V and J ends were trimmed by 0 bases and 0 bases, with 6 bases remaining between them. Germline V gives CDR1 SGHTA, CDR2 FQGTGA. Here the CDR3 DNA reads TGTGCCAGCAGCTTAACCACTGCCTCCTACAATGAGCAGTTCTTC. The encoded protein is CASSLTTASYNEQFF. Together with reference TRBV7-3 and TRBJ2-1, the CDR3 gives the full variable domain: GAGVSQTPSNKVTEKGKYVELRCDPISGHTALYWYRQSLGQGPEFLIYFQGTGAADDSGLPNDRFFAVRPEGSVSTLKIQRTERGDSAVYLCASSLTTASYNEQFFGPGTRLTVL.

The CDR3 spells CASSTLGGARYTGELFF. The CDR3 nucleotides read TGTGCCAGTAGTACCCTTGGGGGGGCGCGATACACCGGGGAGCTGTTTTTT. The chain is built from TRBV19 and TRBJ2-2; D is perhaps TRBD2 (7 bases). Per the germline V gene, CDR1 is LNHDA and CDR2 is SQIVND (reference sequence). With 4 bases removed from V and 3 bases from J, the gap between germline ends came to 18 bases. This CDR3 comprises 17 residues.

V usage is TRBV5-1 and J usage is TRBJ1-4; D perhaps matches TRBD1 (5 bases). The CDR3 sequence is 14 residues long. The germline V gene has CDR1 SGHRS and CDR2 YFSETQ. V gave up 4 bases and J gave up 8 bases, with 15 bases separating them. Here the CDR3 DNA reads TGCGCCAGCAGCGCCGGGACCTCGGACGAAAAACTGTTTTTT. This gives the protein CASSAGTSDEKLFF.

V usage is TRBV9 and J usage is TRBJ1-3; TRBD1 might be the D (5 bases). Germline V lookup: CDR1 SGDLS, CDR2 YYNGEE. CDR3 length equals 14 residues. Deletions cut 3 bases from V and 7 bases from J, with 14 bases between. The CDR3 DNA sequence: TGTGCCAGCAGCGCCCACGGGACTTATAACACCATATATTTT. The encoded protein is CASSAHGTYNTIYF.

This clone was observed once. This sequence joins TRBV28 and TRBJ1-1; the D is unclear. This CDR3 contains 13 residues. The V end was cut by 8 bases, the J end by 6 bases, with 16 bases between. CDR1 is MDHEN and CDR2 is SYDVKM in the germline V gene. In DNA, the CDR3 is TGTGCCAGCCGCGGAGTGGGTGTTTCTGAAGCTTTCTTT. This encodes CASRGVGVSEAFF.

This clone was picked up one time. The rearrangement joins TRBV9 to TRBJ1-3; a possible D gene is TRBD1 (6 bases). Germline CDR1 is SGDLS and CDR2 is YYNGEE. The CDR3 consists of 16 residues. V was clipped by 4 bases and J by 4 bases, with 18 bases between them. The CDR3 loop reads CASSTQGRLAGNTIYF. The CDR3 coding sequence is TGTGCCAGCAGCACCCAGGGGCGACTGGCAGGAAACACCATATATTTT.

This clone was detected a few times. The chain employs TRBV5-4 and TRBJ2-7; 8 bases fit TRBD1. Germline V gene lookup returns CDR1 SGHNT and CDR2 YYREEE (reference sequence). J lost 5 bases, V lost 4 bases, and 5 bases had no gene match. This CDR3 contains 13 residues. The CDR3 sequence is CASSPTGGNEQYF. Here the CDR3 DNA reads TGTGCCAGCAGCCCAACAGGGGGGAACGAGCAGTACTTC.

The chain has TRBV3-1 (or the pseudogene TRBV3-2) and TRBJ2-7; 9 bases are a match to TRBD1. Germline values: CDR1 LGHDT, CDR2 YNNKEL (reference sequence). This CDR3 comprises 16 residues. The junction had 6 bases not matched to a gene; V was cut back by 0 bases and J by 3 bases. As DNA, the CDR3 is TGTGCCAGCAGCCAAGATGGACAGGGGAGAGACTACGAGCAGTACTTC. Protein: CASSQDGQGRDYEQYF.